This T cell receptor beta chain stems from a study of T-cell memory formation after mild COVID-19. Study overall: TCR clusters were mostly donor specific.

CDR3 size: 13 residues. V was trimmed by 5 bases and J by 9 bases, leaving 15 bases between them. MiXCR, run by TCRdb on the 5' RACE reads, gives a single entry per CDR3 protein. The sample lists some 120,000 distinct CDR3 sequences; about 17% were seen once. V is TRBV12-3 or TRBV12-4 and J is TRBJ2-3; D is undetermined. Sequenced material: PBMCs or a T cell subset sorted from them (not recorded which). This TCR was recovered from an adult woman who had mild COVID-19 (a few samples of this study predate the infection). Cell type and time point are not known. CDR3 DNA sequence: TGTGCCAGCAGTCAAGGCTCTCTCTGGACGCAGTATTTT. Its protein product is CASSQGSLWTQYF.